The source of this T cell receptor (beta chain) is a study of OX40 agonist ivuxolimab in advanced cancers. Germline V gene sequence: CDR1 SGHAT, CDR2 FQDESV (reference sequence). The CDR3 is 13 residues long. Trimming cost V 1 base and J 6 bases, with 7 bases left between them. Repertoires were generated with immunoSEQ multiplex PCR, while TCRdb's copy carries only in-frame clones and drops some. The sample carries about 20,000 clones, roughly 85% recorded once. The clonotype was recovered from an adult with an advanced solid tumor such as melanoma, head and neck, liver or kidney cancer. The sample was CD4+ or CD8+ T cells sorted from blood, taken in a trial of the OX40 agonist ivuxolimab. The chain uses TRBV11-1 and TRBJ2-1, with D uncertain. CDR3 amino acids: CASSLVTPNEQFF. The CDR3 nucleotides are TGTGCCAGCAGCTTAGTGACCCCCAATGAGCAGTTCTTC.